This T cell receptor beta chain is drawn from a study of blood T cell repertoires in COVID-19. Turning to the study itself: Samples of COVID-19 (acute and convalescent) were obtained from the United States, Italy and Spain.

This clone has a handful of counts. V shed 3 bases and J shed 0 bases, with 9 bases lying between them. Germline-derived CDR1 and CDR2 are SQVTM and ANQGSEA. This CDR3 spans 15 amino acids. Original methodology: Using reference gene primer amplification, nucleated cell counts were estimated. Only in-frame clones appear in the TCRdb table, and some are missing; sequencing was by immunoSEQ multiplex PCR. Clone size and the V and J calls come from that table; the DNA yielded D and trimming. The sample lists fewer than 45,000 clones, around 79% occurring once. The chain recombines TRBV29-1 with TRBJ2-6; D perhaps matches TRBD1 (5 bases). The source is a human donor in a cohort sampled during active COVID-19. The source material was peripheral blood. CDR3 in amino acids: CSVDSGFSGANVLTF. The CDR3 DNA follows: TGCAGCGTTGACTCAGGGTTCTCTGGGGCCAACGTCCTGACTTTC.